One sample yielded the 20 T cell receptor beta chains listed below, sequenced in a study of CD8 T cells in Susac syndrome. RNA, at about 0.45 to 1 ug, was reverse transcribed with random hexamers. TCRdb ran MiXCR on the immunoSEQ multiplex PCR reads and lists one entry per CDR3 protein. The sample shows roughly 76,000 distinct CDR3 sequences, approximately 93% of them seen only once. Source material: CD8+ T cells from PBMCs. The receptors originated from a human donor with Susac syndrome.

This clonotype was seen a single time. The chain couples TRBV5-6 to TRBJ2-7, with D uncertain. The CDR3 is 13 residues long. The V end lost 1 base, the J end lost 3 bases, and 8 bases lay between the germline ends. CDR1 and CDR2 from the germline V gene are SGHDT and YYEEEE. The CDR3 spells CASSLRWIYEQYF. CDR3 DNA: TGTGCCAGCAGCTTGCGGTGGATCTACGAGCAGTACTTC.

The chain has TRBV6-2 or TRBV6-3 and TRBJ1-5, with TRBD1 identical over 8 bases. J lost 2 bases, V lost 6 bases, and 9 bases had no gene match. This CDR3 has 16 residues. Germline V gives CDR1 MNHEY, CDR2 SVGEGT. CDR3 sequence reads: CASSQDRARGNQPQHF. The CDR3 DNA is TGTGCCAGCAGCCAGGACAGGGCGAGGGGCAATCAGCCCCAGCATTTT.

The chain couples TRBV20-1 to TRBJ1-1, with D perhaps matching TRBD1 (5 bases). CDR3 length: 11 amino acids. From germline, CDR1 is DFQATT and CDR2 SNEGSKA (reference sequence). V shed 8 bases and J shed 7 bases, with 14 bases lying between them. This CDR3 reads CSPRDPREAFF. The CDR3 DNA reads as TGCAGTCCCCGGGACCCGCGTGAAGCTTTCTTT.

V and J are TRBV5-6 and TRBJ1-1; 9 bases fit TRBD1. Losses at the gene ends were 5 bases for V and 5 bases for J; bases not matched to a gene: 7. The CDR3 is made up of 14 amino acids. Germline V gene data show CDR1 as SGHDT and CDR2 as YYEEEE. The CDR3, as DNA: TGTGCCAGCAGGGACAGGGGAGGGGGGACTGAAGCTTTCTTT. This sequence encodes CASRDRGGGTEAFF.

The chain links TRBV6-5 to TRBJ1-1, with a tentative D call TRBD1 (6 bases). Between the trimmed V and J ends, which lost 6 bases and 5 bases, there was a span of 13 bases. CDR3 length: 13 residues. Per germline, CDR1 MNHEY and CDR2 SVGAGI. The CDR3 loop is CASSLLRGTEAFF. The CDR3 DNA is TGTGCCAGCAGCTTACTCAGGGGAACTGAAGCTTTCTTT.

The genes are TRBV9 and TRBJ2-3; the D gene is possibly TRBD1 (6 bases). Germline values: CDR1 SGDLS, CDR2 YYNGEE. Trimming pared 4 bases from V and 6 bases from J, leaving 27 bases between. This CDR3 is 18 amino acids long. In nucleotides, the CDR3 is TGTGCCAGCAGCCCCCGGGACACCGGTCGCATCGTCGGCGATACGCAGTATTTT. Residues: CASSPRDTGRIVGDTQYF.

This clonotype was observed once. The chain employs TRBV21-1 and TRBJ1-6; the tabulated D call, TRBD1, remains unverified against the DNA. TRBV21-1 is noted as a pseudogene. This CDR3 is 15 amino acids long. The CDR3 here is CASSKRGIYNSPLHF. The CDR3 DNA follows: TGTGCCAGCAGCAAAAGGGGTATATATAATTCACCCCTCCACTTT.

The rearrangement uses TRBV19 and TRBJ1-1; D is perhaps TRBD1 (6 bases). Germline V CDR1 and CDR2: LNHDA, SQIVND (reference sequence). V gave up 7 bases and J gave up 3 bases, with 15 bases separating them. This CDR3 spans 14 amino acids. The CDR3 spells CASTQGQGYTEAFF. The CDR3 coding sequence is TGTGCCAGTACTCAGGGGCAGGGATACACTGAAGCTTTCTTT.

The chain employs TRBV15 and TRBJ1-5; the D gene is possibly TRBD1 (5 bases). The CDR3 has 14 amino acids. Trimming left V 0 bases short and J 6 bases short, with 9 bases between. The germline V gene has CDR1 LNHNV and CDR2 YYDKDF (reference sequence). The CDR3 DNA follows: TGTGCCACCAGCAGAGAAAGGCAGGGTCAGCCCCAGCATTTT. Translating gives CATSRERQGQPQHF.

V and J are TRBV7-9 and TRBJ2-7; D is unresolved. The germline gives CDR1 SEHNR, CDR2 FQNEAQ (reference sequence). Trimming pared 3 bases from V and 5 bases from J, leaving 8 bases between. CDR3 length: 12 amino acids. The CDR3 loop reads CASSLWVDEQYF. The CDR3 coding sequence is TGTGCCAGCAGCTTGTGGGTCGACGAGCAGTACTTC.

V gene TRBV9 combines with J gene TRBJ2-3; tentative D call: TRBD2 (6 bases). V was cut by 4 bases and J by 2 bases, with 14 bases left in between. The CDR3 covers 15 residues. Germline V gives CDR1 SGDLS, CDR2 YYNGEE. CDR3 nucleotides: TGTGCCAGCAGCACCAAAGGGAGGTACACAGATACGCAGTATTTT. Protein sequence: CASSTKGRYTDTQYF.

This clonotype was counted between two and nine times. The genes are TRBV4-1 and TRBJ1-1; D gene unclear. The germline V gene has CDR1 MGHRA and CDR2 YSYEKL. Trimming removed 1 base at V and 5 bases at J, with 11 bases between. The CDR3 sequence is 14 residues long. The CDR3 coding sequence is TGCGCCAGCAGCCAAGGCATCCATACGACTGAAGCTTTCTTT. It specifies CASSQGIHTTEAFF.

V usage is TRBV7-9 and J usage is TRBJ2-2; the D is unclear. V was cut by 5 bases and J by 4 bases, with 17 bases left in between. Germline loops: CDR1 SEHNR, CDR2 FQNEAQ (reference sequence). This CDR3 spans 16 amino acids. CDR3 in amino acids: CASSPVGGPATGELFF. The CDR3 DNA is TGTGCCAGCAGCCCGGTTGGCGGCCCGGCCACCGGGGAGCTGTTTTTT.

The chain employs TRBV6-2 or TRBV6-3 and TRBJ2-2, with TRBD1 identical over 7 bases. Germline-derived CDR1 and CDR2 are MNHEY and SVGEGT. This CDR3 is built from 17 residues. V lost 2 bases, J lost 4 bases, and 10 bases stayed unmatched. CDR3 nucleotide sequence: TGTGCCAGCAGTTACGATTTGCCACAGGGGAGCACCGGGGAGCTGTTTTTT. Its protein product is CASSYDLPQGSTGELFF.

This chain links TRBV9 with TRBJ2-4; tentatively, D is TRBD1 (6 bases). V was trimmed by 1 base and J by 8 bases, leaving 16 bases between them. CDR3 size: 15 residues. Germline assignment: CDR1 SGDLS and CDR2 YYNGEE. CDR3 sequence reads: CASSVNTGPRDIQYF. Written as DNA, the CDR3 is TGTGCCAGCAGCGTAAACACAGGGCCCAGAGACATTCAGTACTTC.

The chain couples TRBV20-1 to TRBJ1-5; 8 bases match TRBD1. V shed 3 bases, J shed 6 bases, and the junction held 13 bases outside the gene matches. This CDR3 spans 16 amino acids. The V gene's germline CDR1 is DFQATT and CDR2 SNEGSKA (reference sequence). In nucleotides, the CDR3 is TGCAGTGCTAGGTCGCAGGGGGCGCGCAAGGGTCAGCCCCAGCATTTT. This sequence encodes CSARSQGARKGQPQHF.

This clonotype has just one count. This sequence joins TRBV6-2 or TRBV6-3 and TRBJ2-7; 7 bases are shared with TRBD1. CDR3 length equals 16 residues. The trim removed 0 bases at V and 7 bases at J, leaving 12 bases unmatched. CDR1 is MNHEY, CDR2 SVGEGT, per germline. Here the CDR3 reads CASSYSLQGPMWEQYF. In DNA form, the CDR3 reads TGTGCCAGCAGTTACTCTCTACAGGGGCCCATGTGGGAGCAGTACTTC.

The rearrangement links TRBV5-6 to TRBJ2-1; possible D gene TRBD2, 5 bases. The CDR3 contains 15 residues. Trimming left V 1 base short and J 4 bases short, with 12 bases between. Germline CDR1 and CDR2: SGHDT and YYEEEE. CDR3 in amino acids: CASSLRTGTYNEQFF. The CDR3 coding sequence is TGTGCCAGCAGCTTGCGGACGGGAACATACAATGAGCAGTTCTTC.

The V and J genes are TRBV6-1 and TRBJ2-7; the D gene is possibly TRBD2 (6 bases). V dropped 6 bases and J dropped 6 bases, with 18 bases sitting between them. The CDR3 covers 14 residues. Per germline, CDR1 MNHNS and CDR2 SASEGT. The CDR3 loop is CASRSGTSPVEQYF. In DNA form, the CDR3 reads TGTGCCAGCAGGTCCGGGACTTCACCGGTCGAGCAGTACTTC.

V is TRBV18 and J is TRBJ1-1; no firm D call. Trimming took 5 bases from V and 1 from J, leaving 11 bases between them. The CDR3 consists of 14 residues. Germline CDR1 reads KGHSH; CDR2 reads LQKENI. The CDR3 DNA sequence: TGTGCCAGCTCATCTTCCGGGGAGAACACTGAAGCTTTCTTT. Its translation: CASSSSGENTEAFF.